Sequencing of this TCR beta chain was carried out in a study of shared clonotypes between healthy human individuals. Using immunoSEQ multiplex PCR, the repertoire was profiled, and TCRdb retains in-frame clones only, with some absent. The sample yields roughly 2,500,000 clones, 80% to 95% seen once. About this clone itself: Its antigen remains unknown.

Study-wide results and caveats: Rarefaction gave evidence that sorted-subset sequencing remained incomplete despite large depth.

In the CD4+ fraction, cells were divided into CD45RA+ naive and CD45RA-negative memory subsets. The clonotype originates from a man between 18 and 35 years old in good health. Some clones in this sample may be carry-over from other donors' samples. Sequencing used naive CD4+ T cells from PBMCs. Subset reported: CD45RA+ positively selected.

CDR3 coding DNA: TGTGCCAGCAGCTTAGTCGCAGATGGCTACACCTTC. Its protein is CASSLVADGYTF. The chain links TRBV7-9 to TRBJ1-2; D unclear. CDR3 length equals 12 residues. Trimming took off 1 base at V and 6 bases at J, with 6 bases between the two ends. CDR1 and CDR2 (germline): SEHNR, FQNEAQ (reference sequence).